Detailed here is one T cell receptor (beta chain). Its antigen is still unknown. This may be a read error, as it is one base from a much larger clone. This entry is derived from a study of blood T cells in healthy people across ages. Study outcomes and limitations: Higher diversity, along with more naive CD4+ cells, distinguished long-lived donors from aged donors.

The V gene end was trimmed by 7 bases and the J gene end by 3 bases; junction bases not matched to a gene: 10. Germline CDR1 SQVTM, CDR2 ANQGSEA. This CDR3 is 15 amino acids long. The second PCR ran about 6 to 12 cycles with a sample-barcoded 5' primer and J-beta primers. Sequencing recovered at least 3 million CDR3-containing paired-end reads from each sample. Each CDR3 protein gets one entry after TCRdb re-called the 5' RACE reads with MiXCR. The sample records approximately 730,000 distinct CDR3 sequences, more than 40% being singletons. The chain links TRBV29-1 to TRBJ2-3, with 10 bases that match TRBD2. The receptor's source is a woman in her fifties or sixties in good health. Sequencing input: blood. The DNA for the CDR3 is TGCAGCGCAGGGGCAGCTAGCGGGAGAACAGATACGCAGTATTTT. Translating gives CSAGAASGRTDTQYF.